This TCR beta chain was recovered during a study of somatic mutations in cytotoxic T cells in rheumatoid arthritis. Study-level background: Patients gave 30 ml EDTA peripheral blood immediately after diagnosis, prior to starting treatment.

Per germline, CDR1 SGHNT and CDR2 YENEEA. After removal of 4 bases from V and 8 bases from J, the junction contained 7 bases not matched to a gene. CDR3 length equals 15 residues. Positive magnetic bead selection was used to isolate CD4+ and CD8+ cells; purity was checked by flow cytometry. Clones were read by immunoSEQ multiplex PCR, and TCRdb kept only the in-frame ones, dropping some. The sample contains around 11,000 clones, approximately 71% of which appear only once. Material: CD8+ T cells sorted from blood. This TCR was sampled from an adult with rheumatoid arthritis. The chain is built from TRBV11-3 and TRBJ2-1, with TRBD2 matching 11 bases. The DNA of the CDR3 is TGTGCCAGCAGCTCACCACTAGCGGGGGCCCATGAGCAGTTCTTC. Its protein product is CASSSPLAGAHEQFF.